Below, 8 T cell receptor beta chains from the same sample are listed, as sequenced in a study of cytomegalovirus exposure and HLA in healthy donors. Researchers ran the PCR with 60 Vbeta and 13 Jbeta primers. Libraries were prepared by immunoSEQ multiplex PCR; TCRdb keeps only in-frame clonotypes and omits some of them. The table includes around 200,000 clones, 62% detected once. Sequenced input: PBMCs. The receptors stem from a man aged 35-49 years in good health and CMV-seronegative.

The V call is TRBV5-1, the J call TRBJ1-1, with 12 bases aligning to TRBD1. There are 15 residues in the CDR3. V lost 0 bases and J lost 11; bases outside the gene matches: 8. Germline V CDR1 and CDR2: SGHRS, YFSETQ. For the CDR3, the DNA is TGCGCCAGCAGCTTGGCCGGGACAGGGGGCCTTCGGGCTTTCTTT. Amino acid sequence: CASSLAGTGGLRAFF. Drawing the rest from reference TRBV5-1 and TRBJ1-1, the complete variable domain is KAGVTQTPRYLIKTRGQQVTLSCSPISGHRSVSWYQQTPGQGLQFLFEYFSETQRNKGNFPGRFSGRQFSNSRSEMNVSTLELGDSALYLCASSLAGTGGLRAFFGQGTRLTVV.

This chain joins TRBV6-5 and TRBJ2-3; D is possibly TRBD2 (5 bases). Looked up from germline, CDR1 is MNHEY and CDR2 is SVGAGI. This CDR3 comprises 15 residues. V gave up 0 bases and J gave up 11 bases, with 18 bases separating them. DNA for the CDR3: TGTGCCAGCAGTTACTCGCTACAGACCCCACGGGGGCAGTATTTT. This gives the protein CASSYSLQTPRGQYF.

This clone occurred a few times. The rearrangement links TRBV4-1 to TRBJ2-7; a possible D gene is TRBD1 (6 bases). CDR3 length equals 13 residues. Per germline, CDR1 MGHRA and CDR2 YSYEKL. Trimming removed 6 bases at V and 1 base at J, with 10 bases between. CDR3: CASRRDISYEQYF. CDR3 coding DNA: TGCGCCAGCAGAAGGGACATATCCTACGAGCAGTACTTC.

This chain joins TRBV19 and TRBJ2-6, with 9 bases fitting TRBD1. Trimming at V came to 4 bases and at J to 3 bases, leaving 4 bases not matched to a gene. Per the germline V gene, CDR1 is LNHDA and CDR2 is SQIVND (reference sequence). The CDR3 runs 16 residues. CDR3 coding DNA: TGTGCCAGTAGTACCGGACAGGGGAATGGGGCCAACGTCCTGACTTTC. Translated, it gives CASSTGQGNGANVLTF.

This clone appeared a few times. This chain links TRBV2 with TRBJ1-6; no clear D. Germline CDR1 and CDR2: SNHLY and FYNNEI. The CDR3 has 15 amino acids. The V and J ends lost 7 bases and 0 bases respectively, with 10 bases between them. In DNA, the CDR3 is TGTGCCAGCATTTGGTCCAGCTCCTATAATTCACCCCTCCACTTT. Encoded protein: CASIWSSSYNSPLHF. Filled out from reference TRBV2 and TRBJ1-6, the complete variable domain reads EPEVTQTPSHQVTQMGQEVILRCVPISNHLYFYWYRQILGQKVEFLVSFYNNEISEKSEIFDDQFSVERPDGSNFTLKIRSTKLEDSAMYFCASIWSSSYNSPLHFGNGTRLTVT.

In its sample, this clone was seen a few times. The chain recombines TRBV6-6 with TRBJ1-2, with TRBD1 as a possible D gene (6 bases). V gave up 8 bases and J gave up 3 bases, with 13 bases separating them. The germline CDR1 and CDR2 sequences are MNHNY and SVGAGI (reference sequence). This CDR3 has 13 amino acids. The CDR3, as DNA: TGTGCCAGCGGATCAAACAGGGACTATGGCTACACCTTC. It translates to CASGSNRDYGYTF.

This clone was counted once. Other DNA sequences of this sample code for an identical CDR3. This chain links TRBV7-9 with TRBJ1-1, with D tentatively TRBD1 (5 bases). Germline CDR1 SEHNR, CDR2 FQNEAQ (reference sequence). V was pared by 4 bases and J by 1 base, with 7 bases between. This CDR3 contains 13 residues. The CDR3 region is CASSSQGNTEAFF. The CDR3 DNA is TGTGCCAGCAGCTCCCAGGGGAACACTGAAGCTTTCTTT.

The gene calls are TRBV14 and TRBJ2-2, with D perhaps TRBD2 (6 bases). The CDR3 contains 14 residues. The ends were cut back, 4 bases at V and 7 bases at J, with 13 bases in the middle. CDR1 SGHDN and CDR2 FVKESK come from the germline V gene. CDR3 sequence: CASSRGLTGGELFF. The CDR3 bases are TGTGCCAGCAGCCGGGGACTGACGGGCGGGGAGCTGTTTTTT. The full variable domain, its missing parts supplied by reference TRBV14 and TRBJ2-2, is EAGVTQFPSHSVIEKGQTVTLRCDPISGHDNLYWYRRVMGKEIKFLLHFVKESKQDESGMPNNRFLAERTGGTYSTLKVQPAELEDSGVYFCASSRGLTGGELFFGEGSRLTVL.